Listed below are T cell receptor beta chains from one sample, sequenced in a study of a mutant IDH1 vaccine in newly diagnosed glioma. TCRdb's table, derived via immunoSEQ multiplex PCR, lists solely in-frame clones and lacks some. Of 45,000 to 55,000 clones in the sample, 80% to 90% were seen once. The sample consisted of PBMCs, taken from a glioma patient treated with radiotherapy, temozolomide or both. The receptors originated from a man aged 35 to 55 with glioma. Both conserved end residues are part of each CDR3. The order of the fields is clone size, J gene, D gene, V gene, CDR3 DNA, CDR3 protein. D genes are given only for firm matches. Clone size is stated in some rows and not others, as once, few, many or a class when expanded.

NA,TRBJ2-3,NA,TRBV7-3,TGTGCCAGCAGCCCAGGCGCCGCAGATACGCAGTATTTT,CASSPGAADTQYF
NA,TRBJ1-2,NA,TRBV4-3,TGCGCCAGCAGCCAAGATCCGGGGACCAAAGTCGGCTACACCTTC,CASSQDPGTKVGYTF
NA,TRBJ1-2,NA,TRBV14,TGTGCCAGCTCGGGGACGTACCTTTATGGCTACACCTTC,CASSGTYLYGYTF
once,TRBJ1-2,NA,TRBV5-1,TGCGCCAGCAGCAGCGGACAGATTTCCTATGGCTACACCTTC,CASSSGQISYGYTF
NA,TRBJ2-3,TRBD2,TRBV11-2,TGTGCCAGCAGCCTCAGGGGTAGCGGGAGACCGGATACGCAGTATTTT,CASSLRGSGRPDTQYF
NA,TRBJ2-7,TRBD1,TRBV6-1,TGTGCCAGCGGCAGACAGGGTTACGAGCAGTACTTC,CASGRQGYEQYF
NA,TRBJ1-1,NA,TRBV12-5,TGTGCTAGTTCTGAAGTTAGGACTGAAGCTTTCTTT,CASSEVRTEAFF
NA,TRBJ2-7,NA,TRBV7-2,TGTGCCAGCAGCTCCGCTGGAGCAGGCGAGCAGTACTTC,CASSSAGAGEQYF
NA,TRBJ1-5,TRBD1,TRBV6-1,TGTGCCAGCGGGAGGGGGCGCCCTCAGCCCCAGCATTTT,CASGRGRPQPQHF
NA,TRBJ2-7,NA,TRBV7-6,TGTGCCAGCAGCTTAGGGCGGGAGCAGTACTTC,CASSLGREQYF
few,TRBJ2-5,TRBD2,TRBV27,TGTGCCAGCAGTCTTACTAGCGGGAGGGCCCGCGAGACCCAGTACTTC,CASSLTSGRARETQYF
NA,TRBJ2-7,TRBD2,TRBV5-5,TGTGCCAGCAGCCTTTCCGACCTAGCGGAGTCGTTC,CASSLSDLAESF
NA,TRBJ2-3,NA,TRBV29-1,TGCAGCGTTGAACGGCGGCAGGGCACAGATACGCAGTATTTT,CSVERRQGTDTQYF
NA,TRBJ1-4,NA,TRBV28,TGTGCCAGCAGTGCCCCGGGGGAGGGTGAAAAACTGTTTTTT,CASSAPGEGEKLFF
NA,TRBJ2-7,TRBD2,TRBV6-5,TGTGCCAGCAGAAGAGGACTAGCGGACAACTACGAGCAGTACTTC,CASRRGLADNYEQYF
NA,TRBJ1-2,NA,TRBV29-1,TGCAGCGTTGTTGGGATCGGTAGGCGGGACACCGCCGGGGGCTACACCTTC,CSVVGIGRRDTAGGYTF
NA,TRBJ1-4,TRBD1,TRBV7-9,TGTGCCACACAGGGGAATAATGAAAAACTGTTTTTT,CATQGNNEKLFF
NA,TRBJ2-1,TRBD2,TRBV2,TGTGCCAGCAGCGACTGGGCTAGCGGGAGCGATGAGCAGTTCTTC,CASSDWASGSDEQFF
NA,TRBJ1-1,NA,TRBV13,TGTGCCAGCAGTACGGATCCACACACTGAAGCTTTCTTT,CASSTDPHTEAFF
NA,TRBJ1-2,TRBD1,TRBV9,TGTGCCAGCAGCGTAGGCCCGACAGGGGGCGTTAACTATGGCTACACCTTC,CASSVGPTGGVNYGYTF
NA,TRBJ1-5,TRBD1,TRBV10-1,TGCGCCAGCAGTTCGACGTCGGACAGGGGAAATCAGCCCCAGCATTTT,CASSSTSDRGNQPQHF
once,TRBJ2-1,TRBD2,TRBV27,TGTGCCAGCAGTTCCGGACTAGCGGGAGACGAGCAGTTCTTC,CASSSGLAGDEQFF
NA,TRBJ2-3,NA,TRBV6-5,TGTGCCAGCAGTTCCCCCATAGCGCCAAGCACAGATACGCAGTATTTT,CASSSPIAPSTDTQYF
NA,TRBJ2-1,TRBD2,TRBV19,TGTGCCAGTAAAATTAGGGGGCGGGAGGGCCTGGGAAATGAGCAGTTCTTC,CASKIRGREGLGNEQFF
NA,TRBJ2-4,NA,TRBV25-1,TGTGCCAGCAGTGACCACAGGGCTGGCGACAAAAACATTCAGTACTTC,CASSDHRAGDKNIQYF
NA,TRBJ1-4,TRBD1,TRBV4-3,TGCGCCAGCAGCCGAGTATATCCGGGACAGGTTAATGAAAAACTGTTTTTT,CASSRVYPGQVNEKLFF